This T cell receptor (beta chain) was sequenced during a study of cytomegalovirus exposure and HLA in healthy donors. General study results and limits: Productive status was seen about 87% or about 30% of the time for most TCR beta V segments in an earlier analysis.

On this clone itself: Antigen unknown.

The PCR made use of 60 Vbeta and 13 Jbeta primers. Methods used by the authors: The count from a later analysis was 70 million to 85 million unique TCR beta chains, 9.5 million to 13 million of them shared. Sequencing was performed with immunoSEQ multiplex PCR; in TCRdb, only in-frame clones are kept and a portion is missing. V, J and clone size are those of that table, while D and trimming were read from the DNA. The data contain about 88,000 clones, over 70% of them singletons. Germline CDR1 MNHEY, CDR2 SVGAGI. CDR3 length: 13 residues. V shed 2 bases and J shed 1 base, with 5 bases lying between them.

This sequence joins TRBV6-5 and TRBJ1-1; no firm D call. The sequenced material came from PBMCs. This TCR was sampled from a woman in her 40s in good health and CMV-seronegative. This CDR3 reads CASSYGGNTEAFF. The DNA of the CDR3 is TGTGCCAGCAGTTACGGAGGGAACACTGAAGCTTTCTTT.